This T cell receptor (beta chain) stems from a study of blood T cell repertoires in COVID-19. Study information: Italy, Spain and the United States were the sources of the convalescent and acute COVID-19 samples. PBMCs, B-cell-depleted T cells, or T cells provided the cDNA or gDNA that made up the material.

Libraries were prepared by immunoSEQ multiplex PCR; TCRdb keeps only in-frame clonotypes and omits some of them. The table records some 83,000 clones, over 80% of them present only once. The CDR3 runs 14 residues. Looked up from germline, CDR1 is SGHRS and CDR2 is YFSETQ. V lost 0 bases to trimming and J lost 5 bases; unmatched junction nucleotides: 0. Remarks on this clone: Within the sample, other DNA sequences also encode this same CDR3.

The chain is built from TRBV5-1 and TRBJ2-2; 8 nucleotides line up with TRBD1. The sequence was collected from a man aged 60 to 69 with active or convalescent COVID-19. Material for sequencing was peripheral blood. The CDR3 region is CASSLGQGTGELFF. The CDR3 DNA reads TGCGCCAGCAGCTTGGGACAGGGGACCGGGGAGCTGTTTTTT.